Each of the 31 T cell receptor beta chains below was sequenced from the same sample in a study of molecular identifiers for immune sequencing clone quantification (dated by TCRdb to between 2017 and 2018). The library was prepared using PCR. TCRdb records Illumina HiSeq 4000 as the sequencer. TCRdb applied fastp at Q25 and MiXCR to the public reads, then kept only in-frame beta chains. Each CDR3 protein appears once, grouped with its most common genes and DNA. A total of about 54,000 distinct CDR3 sequences appear in this sample, around 27% of them only once. Jointly, the top ten make up under 2% of the sample. Sequencing was done on a sample of naive CD8+ T cells from blood, with Jurkat cell RNA spiked in. According to the study, the label for this sample's cell subset or site signals: FACS-sorted CD8+CD4-CCR7+CD45RA+ naive T cells. The receptors derive from a human donor in good health. Some libraries in this study had Jurkat cell RNA spiked in.

This clonotype was observed at least ten times. The rearrangement joins TRBV29-1 to TRBJ2-5, with D possibly matching TRBD2 (5 bases). Germline loops: CDR1 SQVTM, CDR2 ANQGSEA. V shed 0 bases and J shed 5 bases, with 13 bases lying between them. The CDR3 extends over 14 amino acids. CDR3 bases: TGCAGCGTTGAAGATCTTATGGACTCCGAGACCCAGTACTTC. Its translation is CSVEDLMDSETQYF. The full variable domain, rest sourced from reference TRBV29-1 and TRBJ2-5, is SAVISQKPSRDICQRGTSLTIQCQVDSQVTMMFWYRQQPGQSLTLIATANQGSEATYESGFVIDKFPISRPNLTFSTLTVSNMSPEDSSIYLCSVEDLMDSETQYFGPGTRLLVL.

This clonotype was counted at least ten times. The chain uses TRBV12-3 or TRBV12-4 and TRBJ2-3; no firm D call. Trimming stripped 6 bases from V and 1 base from J, with 14 bases between. The CDR3 loop spans 15 amino acids. The CDR3 is CASSTETGRTDTQYF. CDR3 in DNA: TGTGCCAGCAGCACCGAGACTGGGCGCACAGATACGCAGTATTTT.

This clonotype appeared a few times. The V and J genes are TRBV27 and TRBJ2-7, with D tentatively TRBD1 or TRBD2 (5 bases each). Trimming took off 5 bases at V and 1 base at J, with 12 bases between the two ends. CDR3 length: 14 amino acids. The germline CDR1 and CDR2 sequences are MNHEY and SMNVEV (reference sequence). The CDR3 DNA follows: TGTGCCAGCAGTCCCGGGAAGGGGTCCTACGAGCAGTACTTC. Protein sequence: CASSPGKGSYEQYF.

With regard to this clonotype: This may stem from a read error, because a much larger clone lies one nucleotide away. The rearrangement links TRBV4-1 to TRBJ2-7, with 8 positions matching TRBD1. The CDR3 totals 14 residues. From germline, CDR1 is MGHRA and CDR2 YSYEKL. CDR3 loop: CASGQEGQDYEQYF. CDR3 nucleotide sequence: TGCGCCAGCGGCCAAGAGGGACAGGACTACGAGCAGTACTTC.

This clonotype was observed many times. The rearrangement uses TRBV13 and TRBJ2-7, with TRBD2 matching 13 bases. V shed 5 bases and J 2 bases; nucleotides not matched to a gene: 3. CDR1 and CDR2 (germline): PRHDT, FYEKMQ (reference sequence). The CDR3 is made up of 15 amino acids. The CDR3 loop reads CASSLGLAGPYEQYF. The DNA for the CDR3 is TGTGCCAGCAGCCTGGGACTAGCGGGACCCTACGAGCAGTACTTC.

The sample holds many counts of this clonotype. The J gene is TRBJ2-5, the V gene TRBV13; D possibly corresponds to TRBD2 (5 bases). Germline V lookup: CDR1 PRHDT, CDR2 FYEKMQ (reference sequence). The CDR3 extends over 13 amino acids. The V end was cut by 5 bases, the J end by 12 bases, with 19 bases between. CDR3 loop: CASSPGDTGSKYF. The CDR3 DNA reads as TGTGCCAGCAGCCCCGGAGACACGGGATCAAAGTACTTC.

This clonotype was found many times. The rearrangement links TRBV27 to TRBJ1-5, with 9 nucleotides matching TRBD1. J was trimmed by 6 bases and V by 6 bases; bases with no gene match: 6. CDR3 length equals 14 residues. CDR1 and CDR2 from the germline V gene are MNHEY and SMNVEV (reference sequence). The CDR3 DNA reads TGTGCCAGCAGGATACAGGGGGCTTCTCAGCCCCAGCATTTT. It translates to CASRIQGASQPQHF.

This clonotype was counted between two and nine times. The rearrangement links TRBV6-5 to TRBJ2-2; the D gene could be TRBD1 or TRBD2 (5 bases each). Trimming removed 6 bases at V and 8 bases at J, with 13 bases between. Germline lookup yields CDR1 MNHEY and CDR2 SVGAGI. The CDR3 is 13 amino acids. The CDR3, as DNA: TGTGCCAGCAGGACCGGGGCAGCGGGGGAGCTGTTTTTT. It is translated as CASRTGAAGELFF.

This clonotype came up many times. This chain uses TRBV4-1 with TRBJ2-3; 12 bases map to TRBD2. CDR3 length equals 17 residues. Per the germline V gene, CDR1 is MGHRA and CDR2 is YSYEKL. Unmatched junction bases numbered 6, after V lost 1 base and J lost 4 bases. The CDR3 loop is CASSQVLAGGVADTQYF. CDR3 bases: TGCGCCAGCAGCCAAGTTCTAGCGGGAGGGGTCGCAGATACGCAGTATTTT.

Many counts were recorded for this clonotype. V usage is TRBV7-2 and J usage is TRBJ2-3; no firm D call. Trimming removed 2 bases at V and 2 bases at J, with 8 bases between. Germline V lookup: CDR1 SGHTA, CDR2 FQGNSA. This CDR3 region has 14 residues. The CDR3, as DNA: TGTGCCAGCAGCTTATTTGTGGACACAGATACGCAGTATTTT. Protein sequence: CASSLFVDTDTQYF.

Worth noting for this clonotype: This may stem from a read error, because a much larger clone lies one nucleotide away. This sequence joins TRBV13 and TRBJ2-1; D possibly matches TRBD1 or TRBD2 (5 bases each). The V gene's germline CDR1 is PRHDT and CDR2 FYEKMQ (reference sequence). Trimming took 4 bases from V and 9 from J, leaving 19 bases between them. CDR3 size: 15 residues. The CDR3 bases are TGTGCCAGCAGCTCACTCGGGACCCCAGGCGGTGAGCAGTTCTTC. It translates to CASSSLGTPGGEQFF.

Regarding this clonotype: A single base separates this from a much larger clone, so it may be a read error. In nucleotides, the CDR3 is TGTGCCAGCAGTTTAGTATTAGCGGGAGTGGTTTACGAGCTGTACTTC. Translation: CASSLVLAGVVYELYF. V and J are TRBV28 and TRBJ2-7; 9 positions match TRBD2. From germline, CDR1 is MDHEN and CDR2 SYDVKM. The CDR3 runs 16 residues.

This chain connects TRBV7-6 to TRBJ2-5, with 13 bases matching TRBD2. This CDR3 comprises 21 residues. Germline V CDR1 and CDR2: SGHVS, FNYEAQ. V gave up 4 bases and J gave up 3 bases; unmatched junction bases: 20. This CDR3 reads CASSSPKPGTSGVRGKETQYF. CDR3 DNA sequence: TGTGCCAGCAGCTCACCCAAACCCGGGACTAGCGGGGTTAGGGGAAAAGAGACCCAGTACTTC.

Note on this clonotype: One end of the junction fails to match germline, which may point to a read error. The chain joins TRBV5-8 to TRBJ2-7, with TRBD1 matching over 8 bases. CDR3 length equals 15 residues. The germline gives CDR1 SGHTS, CDR2 YDEGEE. The DNA of the CDR3 is TGTGCCGGCAGCCACCGGACAGGGTTGGCCTACGCGCAGTACTTC. Translation gives CAGSHRTGLAYAQYF. The entire variable domain, with the rest obtained from reference TRBV5-8 and TRBJ2-7, is as follows: EAGVTQSPTHLIKTRGQQATLRCSPISGHTSVYWYQQALGLGLQFLLWYDEGEERNRGNFPPRFSGRQFPNYSSELNVNALELEDSALYLCAGSHRTGLAYAQYFGPGTRLTVT.

In its sample, this clonotype was seen a few times. A much larger clone differs by one base, so this may be a read error. This chain uses TRBV4-3 with TRBJ2-3; 8 nucleotides align to TRBD1. The CDR3 runs 16 residues. Germline CDR1 LGHNA, CDR2 YSLEER. CDR3 nucleotide sequence: TGCGCCAGCAGCCAAGGAGGGACAGGCCTCACACATACGCAGTATTTT. Its translation is CASSQGGTGLTHTQYF.

This clonotype showed up just once. A single base separates this from a much larger clone, so it may be a read error. This chain uses TRBV6-2 or TRBV6-3 with TRBJ2-1; possible D gene TRBD1, 6 bases. There are 13 residues in the CDR3. Germline CDR1 and CDR2: MNHEY and SVGEGT. CDR3 DNA sequence: TGTGCCCGCAGATCCCCAGGGGTCGATGAGCAGTTCTTC. Amino acid sequence: CARRSPGVDEQFF.

V usage is TRBV28 and J usage is TRBJ1-4, with a possible D match to TRBD1 (5 bases). The germline V gene has CDR1 MDHEN and CDR2 SYDVKM. Trimming shortened V by 11 bases and J by 13 bases, and 29 bases separated the two germline ends. The CDR3 is made up of 15 amino acids. The CDR3 DNA reads as TGTGCCGGCGGTTTGTGCGGGGGGTCTAATGCAAGACTGTTTTTT. This gives the protein CAGGLCGGSNARLFF.

About this clonotype itself: A read error may explain this, as a much larger clone is one base away. This chain uses TRBV2 with TRBJ1-3; possibly TRBD1 for D (5 bases). The CDR3 consists of 18 residues. V gave up 4 bases and J gave up 2 bases, with 21 bases separating them. Germline V gene data show CDR1 as SNHLY and CDR2 as FYNNEI. DNA for the CDR3: TGTGCCAGCAGTGGAGCGCTTTGGGGCCAGGCAACTGGAAACACCATATATTTT. It is translated as CASSGALWGQATGNTIYF.

Comments on this clonotype: A read error may be the cause here, since a much bigger clone is one base away. The chain combines TRBV6-2 or TRBV6-3 with TRBJ2-7, with D tentatively TRBD2 (6 bases). V was trimmed by 5 bases and J by 5 bases, leaving 16 bases between them. Germline CDR1 and CDR2: MNHEY and SVGEGT. The CDR3 is 14 residues long. CDR3 nucleotide sequence: TGTGCCAGCAGTCAGGGACTGGTGGTCGACGAGCAGTACTTC. It yields the protein CASSQGLVVDEQYF.

This clonotype was found many times. The chain is built from TRBV5-4 and TRBJ2-3; the D gene is possibly TRBD2 (6 bases). The CDR3 is 14 amino acids. CDR1 SGHNT and CDR2 YYREEE come from the germline V gene (reference sequence). Between the trimmed V and J ends, which lost 4 bases and 1 base, there was a span of 10 bases. CDR3 loop: CASSQGTGTDTQYF. The CDR3 DNA sequence: TGTGCCAGCAGCCAAGGGACTGGCACAGATACGCAGTATTTT.

Note on this clonotype: Compared with germline, one end of the junction differs, possibly owing to a read error. This chain uses TRBV29-1 with TRBJ2-7, with 9 nucleotides matching TRBD1. The CDR3 contains 15 residues. The germline V gene has CDR1 SQVTM and CDR2 ANQGSEA. CDR3 nucleotide sequence: TGCAGCGTTGAAGAGGGGACAGGGATGACCTACGGGCAGTACTTC. Translating it yields CSVEEGTGMTYGQYF.

This clonotype appeared many times. The rearrangement links TRBV27 to TRBJ2-1; TRBD2 matches 8 bases. This CDR3 is 14 amino acids long. Germline V CDR1 and CDR2: MNHEY, SMNVEV (reference sequence). The J segment lost 4 bases and the V segment lost 5 bases, leaving 4 bases of the junction unmatched. The CDR3 region is CASSPGLAYNEQFF. CDR3 DNA sequence: TGTGCCAGCAGTCCCGGACTAGCTTACAATGAGCAGTTCTTC.

This chain links TRBV6-5 with TRBJ2-1; D is undetermined. This CDR3 has 15 amino acids. The V end lost 2 bases, the J end lost 12 bases, and 20 bases lay between the germline ends. Per germline, CDR1 MNHEY and CDR2 SVGAGI. The CDR3 region has the DNA TGTGCCAGCAGTTACGGACCCAGCTCCTACACTGCGCAGTTCTTC. Protein product: CASSYGPSSYTAQFF.

This sequence joins TRBV19 and TRBJ1-1; tentatively, D is TRBD1 (6 bases). The V end lost 5 bases, the J end lost 6 bases, and 16 bases lay between the germline ends. The CDR3 consists of 14 residues. Looked up from germline, CDR1 is LNHDA and CDR2 is SQIVND (reference sequence). The CDR3 loop is CASSPITGFAEAFF. CDR3 coding DNA: TGTGCCAGTAGTCCCATCACAGGGTTCGCTGAAGCTTTCTTT.

This clonotype was counted ten times or more. The CDR3 DNA is TGTGCCAGCTCACCAACCGACCGTCCCTCCTACAATGAGCAGTTCTTC. Its translation is CASSPTDRPSYNEQFF. The rearrangement uses TRBV18 and TRBJ2-1; D call uncertain. The CDR3 runs 16 residues. In germline, CDR1 is KGHSH, CDR2 LQKENI. V gave up 2 bases and J gave up 0 bases, with 11 bases separating them.

A note on this clonotype: A read error may explain this, as a much larger clone is one base away. The chain joins TRBV29-1 to TRBJ2-7; D is perhaps TRBD1 (6 bases). V shed 7 bases and J shed 2 bases, with 15 bases lying between them. Germline CDR1 and CDR2: SQVTM and ANQGSEA. The CDR3 contains 13 residues. CDR3 sequence (DNA): TGCAGCGATGCACAGACAGGCACCTACGAGCAGTACTTC. Its protein product is CSDAQTGTYEQYF.

This clonotype occurred many times. The chain recombines TRBV20-1 with TRBJ1-1; 7 nucleotides line up with TRBD1. This CDR3 contains 13 residues. Germline lookup yields CDR1 DFQATT and CDR2 SNEGSKA (reference sequence). Unmatched junction bases numbered 5, after V lost 6 bases and J lost 1 base. The CDR3 here is CSADTGANTEAFF. The DNA for the CDR3 is TGCAGTGCGGATACAGGGGCGAACACTGAAGCTTTCTTT.

A remark on this clonotype: A much larger clonotype is one base distant, so this may be a read error. V and J are TRBV19 and TRBJ2-2; D gene uncertain. This CDR3 spans 15 amino acids. V was trimmed by 5 bases and J by 9 bases, leaving 19 bases between them. Germline loops: CDR1 LNHDA, CDR2 SQIVND (reference sequence). The CDR3 reads CASSLTNYRARELFF. CDR3 nucleotide sequence: TGTGCCAGTAGTTTAACGAATTATAGGGCCAGGGAGCTGTTTTTT. Drawing the rest from reference TRBV19 and TRBJ2-2, the complete variable domain is DGGITQSPKYLFRKEGQNVTLSCEQNLNHDAMYWYRQDPGQGLRLIYYSQIVNDFQKGDIAEGYSVSREKKESFPLTVTSAQKNPTAFYLCASSLTNYRARELFFGEGSRLTVL.

With regard to this clonotype: A much larger clone lies one base from this, so it may be a read error. The V gene is TRBV12-3 or TRBV12-4, the J gene TRBJ2-7; D possibly uses TRBD1 or TRBD2 (6 bases each). This CDR3 comprises 17 residues. V gave up 4 bases and J gave up 5 bases, with 24 bases separating them. CDR3: CASSSPSAGFKGDEQYF. As DNA, the CDR3 is TGTGCCAGCAGTTCCCCTAGTGCGGGGTTTAAGGGGGACGAGCAGTACTTC.

This clonotype is deemed medium-sized. The chain is built from TRBV7-2 and TRBJ2-7; the D is unclear. This CDR3 has 12 residues. Germline assignment: CDR1 SGHTA and CDR2 FQGNSA. V was cut by 5 bases and J by 2 bases, with 7 bases left in between. The CDR3 is CASSPSTYEQYF. CDR3 nucleotide sequence: TGTGCCAGCAGCCCGAGCACCTACGAGCAGTACTTC. Complete variable domain (other parts from reference TRBV7-2 and TRBJ2-7): GAGVSQSPSNKVTEKGKDVELRCDPISGHTALYWYRQSLGQGLEFLIYFQGNSAPDKSGLPSDRFSAERTGGSVSTLTIQRTQQEDSAVYLCASSPSTYEQYFGPGTRLTVT.

Ten or more counts support this clonotype. The genes are TRBV29-1 and TRBJ1-1; D is unclear. In germline, CDR1 is SQVTM, CDR2 ANQGSEA. V was trimmed by 7 bases and J by 4 bases, leaving 10 bases between them. The CDR3 is 11 residues long. The chain's CDR3 is CSARSGTEAFF. The CDR3 DNA follows: TGCAGCGCCCGATCAGGCACTGAAGCTTTCTTT.